This is a list of T cell receptor beta chains from one sample in a study of T cells in Graves' hyperthyroidism and ophthalmopathy. TCRdb passed the multiplex PCR reads through MiXCR, listing each CDR3 protein once. This sample has about 210,000 distinct CDR3 sequences, with about a sixth found just once. Sequenced: blood. Every receptor here comes from a man aged 45-60 years with Graves' hyperthyroidism. Both conserved end residues are part of each CDR3.

TRBV28 | CASSFGRKEQFF
TRBV27 | CASSLYGLNYEQYF
TRBV9 | CASSPSWGSSPLHF
TRBV7-2 | CASSPRGHGETQYF
TRBV7-8 | CASSLSRTGRGYTF
TRBV5-6 | CASSIRGRTNYGYTF
TRBV4-1 | CASSQDRGQMSGELFF
TRBV7-2 | CASSPRVSTGELFF
TRBV2 | CASSEDNGMMNTEAFF
TRBV10-2 | CASSESRFRLAGLEETQYF
TRBV19 | CASSVAGLYGYTF
TRBV12-3/TRBV12-4 | CASSKPLGGEQFF
TRBV7-9 | CASSLEGGSGRGEQFF
TRBV20-1 | CSAHTGTVTTSGYNEQFF
TRBV6-5 | CASSYSDSGTTGELFF
TRBV3-1 | CASRESNEQFF
TRBV19 | CASSTSSGRLYEQYF
TRBV12-3/TRBV12-4 | CASSFVGGGYTF
TRBV6-2/TRBV6-3 | CASTKGGRPYEQYF
TRBV28 | CASSPGGEQGDYGYTF
TRBV28 | CASSLWQGNQETQYF
TRBV11-3 | CASSLGPRGAGELFF
TRBV11-3 | CASSLGWASEYTGELFF
TRBV6-2/TRBV6-3 | CASTIELGQGDTGELFF
TRBV11-2 | CASRRVRGGIEQYF
TRBV6-1 | CASDRVGEKLFF
TRBV24-1 | CATSDPGTGNNEQYF
TRBV6-1 | CASAGVSNQPQHF
TRBV6-1 | CASSTGKSYNSPLHF
TRBV29-1 | CSVEVVGKNIQYF
TRBV7-6 | CASSPWTSGNEQFF
TRBV30 | CAWSVRSRGETQYF
TRBV30 | CAWRPGAGEQYSTDTQYF
TRBV6-4 | CASSDSPGGALDEQFF
TRBV12-5 | CASGLGSYYGYTF
TRBV4-2 | CASGQARGYTF
TRBV20-1 | CSARGASGRALTSYEQYF
TRBV7-2 | CASSWGKPGQGPLYF
TRBV5-5 | CASSARAVRTYNEQFF
TRBV11-2 | CASSPFSGRAFYNEQFF
TRBV10-3 | CATNYAGGNSPLHF
TRBV28 | CASSYPGGSSYEQYF
TRBV7-6 | CASSAGAPKTSEQYF
TRBV6-1 | CASRTGRTQETQYF
TRBV20-1 | CSATAQGLGGGELFF
TRBV19 | CASSALNRGGQETQYF
TRBV6-5 | CASSYSRRADTQYF
TRBV6-1 | CASSSEPNSPLHF
TRBV19 | CASSIRRGRHNEQFF
TRBV5-5 | CASSLGATGGAYGYTF
TRBV2 | CASSGSSGHLGDF
TRBV6-1 | CASSQGGGGPYEQYF
TRBV7-2 | CASNSGRASEQYF